This T cell receptor beta chain was documented in a study of T cells after yellow fever vaccination. TCRdb called the 5' RACE reads again in MiXCR, with one record for every CDR3 protein. This table has 620,000 or so distinct CDR3 sequences, around 17% appearing once. This clonotype occurred a few times. With 0 bases clipped from V and 0 bases from J, the junction kept 6 bases outside the gene matches. This CDR3 spans 18 amino acids. Germline V gives CDR1 SGHAT, CDR2 FQNNGV. The receptor was isolated from a man aged 18 to 29 who received the YFV17D yellow fever vaccine. J is TRBJ2-1 and V is TRBV11-2; TRBD2 matches at 9 bases. The sequencing used PBMCs, collected less than 6 days after the first yellow fever vaccination. DNA for the CDR3: TGTGCCAGCAGCTTAGATGGGCTAGCGGGGACCTCCTACAATGAGCAGTTCTTC. This codes for CASSLDGLAGTSYNEQFF.